This T cell receptor (beta chain) comes out of a study of control samples from healthy donors and cancer patients (dated by TCRdb to 2020 to 2022). V loses 2 bases, J loses 4 bases, and the germline ends lie 12 bases apart. The germline V gene sets CDR1 to SGHRS and CDR2 to YFSETQ. Its CDR3 holds 15 amino acids, cysteine through phenylalanine. The retained sequence is limited to the CDR3, 45 bases, with the frame set at the first base. This clone was recorded once. What antigen it recognizes has not been identified. Base qualities are missing; no much larger clone stands one base away. Library preparation was by the immunoSEQ multiplex PCR assay. In TCRdb, the immuneACCESS table is reduced to in-frame sequences with V and J assigned. These tables do not hold every clone; where another copy was compared, an unresolved V gene accounts for under half, and the others remain unexplained. In all, the sample holds some 150,000 clones, and roughly 94% of those were seen once. The ten largest clones capture around 13% of the sample.

This TCR derives from a man aged 55 to 70 with colorectal cancer. The rearranged chain carries TRBV5-1 and TRBJ2-2, with a weak D call of TRBD2 (6 bases match). Sequencing was performed on PBMCs. The bases read TGCGCCAGCAGCTTCATGGCGGGGCCCACCGGGGAGCTGTTTTTT. Its protein is CASSFMAGPTGELFF. When the CDR3 is completed using the reference TRBV5-1 and TRBJ2-2 genes on either side, the full variable domain is KAGVTQTPRYLIKTRGQQVTLSCSPISGHRSVSWYQQTPGQGLQFLFEYFSETQRNKGNFPGRFSGRQFSNSRSEMNVSTLELGDSALYLCASSFMAGPTGELFFGEGSRLTVL.